This T cell receptor beta chain came from a study of blood T cell repertoires in COVID-19. Study-wide background: Acute-phase and convalescent COVID-19 samples originated in the United States, Italy and Spain. In each case, the material was cDNA or gDNA derived from T cells, B-cell-depleted T cells, or PBMCs.

Unmatched junction bases numbered 6, after V lost 7 bases and J lost 0 bases. This CDR3 is 15 amino acids long. Germline lookup yields CDR1 MNHEY and CDR2 SVGAGI. Original processing methods: Amplification of reference gene primers was used by the study to estimate nucleated cell counts. Data came from immunoSEQ multiplex PCR; TCRdb stores just in-frame clones and leaves some out. V, J and clone size reflect that table, while D and trimming were determined from the DNA. Of approximately 240,000 clones detected, 80% to 85% appear once; the ten largest clones hold about 2.9%. Sample: peripheral blood. This clonotype was sampled from a woman in her twenties or thirties who had recovered from COVID-19. V usage is TRBV6-5 and J usage is TRBJ2-3; 8 positions agree with TRBD1. CDR3: CASNRQGFSTDTQYF. The CDR3 DNA sequence: TGTGCCAGCAACCGACAGGGGTTTAGCACAGATACGCAGTATTTT.